This TCR beta chain was retrieved from a study of T cell responses to AZD1222 COVID-19 vaccine. Worth noting for this clone: Its specificity is not known.

This CDR3 has 16 amino acids. V gave up 4 bases and J gave up 0 bases, with 13 bases separating them. Study conclusions and caveats: Most donors were white British and more were female, and clonal diversity was possibly underestimated.

The table came from immunoSEQ multiplex PCR; TCRdb's copy has only in-frame clones and leaves some out. The data contain 150,000 to 170,000 clones, approximately 90% of them seen just once; the ten biggest clones take up 3.1%. The sequenced sample was peripheral blood, obtained on day 0 of AZD1222 vaccination. This chain uses TRBV23-1 with TRBJ1-5; weak D call: TRBD1 (5 bases). Being an ORF, TRBV23-1 has a function that is uncertain. This TCR derives from an adult in good health. In DNA form, the CDR3 reads TGCGCCAGCAGTCTTCCGACAGATTATAGCAATCAGCCCCAGCATTTT. It yields the protein CASSLPTDYSNQPQHF.